This entry lists 31 T cell receptor beta chains sequenced from one sample in a study of CD8 T cells in ankylosing spondylitis. MiXCR was run by TCRdb on the 5' RACE reads, yielding one entry per CDR3 protein. This repertoire shows some 33,000 distinct CDR3 sequences, more than 13% found once; its top ten account for about a third. The sample taken for sequencing was blood. These receptors all stem from a male donor with ankylosing spondylitis or in good health (not recorded which).

This clonotype was seen once. V and J are TRBV6-2 or TRBV6-3 and TRBJ2-2; TRBD2 aligns across 12 bases. J lost 6 bases, V lost 6 bases, and 5 bases had no gene match. CDR1 is MNHEY, CDR2 SVGEGT, per germline. The CDR3 spans 15 residues. The DNA of the CDR3 is TGTGCCAGCAGGAGGGGACTAGCGGGTTCCGGGGAGCTGTTTTTT. It translates to CASRRGLAGSGELFF.

This clonotype showed up just a few times. The J gene is TRBJ1-3, the V gene TRBV12-3 or TRBV12-4; a weak D match, TRBD1 (6 bases). The CDR3 is 13 amino acids. V was pared by 5 bases and J by 2 bases, with 7 bases between. CDR3 residues: CASSRTAGNTIYF. CDR3 coding DNA: TGTGCCAGCAGTCGGACAGCTGGAAACACCATATATTTT.

This clonotype came up a few times. J is TRBJ2-2 and V is TRBV20-1; D is perhaps TRBD1 (5 bases). The germline CDR1 and CDR2 sequences are DFQATT and SNEGSKA (reference sequence). The CDR3 consists of 13 residues. Trimming took 4 bases from V and 3 from J, leaving 9 bases between them. CDR3 nucleotide sequence: TGCAGTGCTAACAGGTTGGACACCGGGGAGCTGTTTTTT. Protein sequence: CSANRLDTGELFF.

The J gene is TRBJ2-2, the V gene TRBV27; TRBD1 or TRBD2 may be the D gene (5 bases each). The V end was cut by 3 bases, the J end by 3 bases, with 11 bases between. This CDR3 spans 15 amino acids. Germline V gene lookup returns CDR1 MNHEY and CDR2 SMNVEV (reference sequence). DNA of the CDR3: TGTGCCAGCAGTTTTTCCGGGGCGGACACCGGGGAGCTGTTTTTT. Translating gives CASSFSGADTGELFF.

V is TRBV7-3 and J is TRBJ2-2; 10 bases are shared with TRBD2. V shed 6 bases and J 2 bases; nucleotides not matched to a gene: 3. Germline V gene data show CDR1 as SGHTA and CDR2 as FQGTGA. CDR3 length equals 15 residues. The CDR3 loop is CASRLAGTNTGELFF. In DNA, the CDR3 is TGTGCCAGCAGACTAGCGGGGACCAACACCGGGGAGCTGTTTTTT. The whole variable domain, filled in from reference TRBV7-3 and TRBJ2-2, reads GAGVSQTPSNKVTEKGKYVELRCDPISGHTALYWYRQSLGQGPEFLIYFQGTGAADDSGLPNDRFFAVRPEGSVSTLKIQRTERGDSAVYLCASRLAGTNTGELFFGEGSRLTVL.

This chain links TRBV7-9 with TRBJ2-3; D may be TRBD1 (5 bases). The V end lost 5 bases, the J end lost 12 bases, and 18 bases lay between the germline ends. This CDR3 comprises 13 residues. Germline assignment: CDR1 SEHNR and CDR2 FQNEAQ (reference sequence). The CDR3 DNA sequence: TGTGCCAGCAGCCCCACTGACAGTTCGGGTCAGTATTTT. It translates to CASSPTDSSGQYF.

The chain links TRBV2 to TRBJ1-3, with TRBD1 matching over 7 bases. V gave up 5 bases and J gave up 3 bases; unmatched junction bases: 7. The CDR3 is made up of 15 amino acids. Germline V CDR1 and CDR2: SNHLY, FYNNEI. CDR3 region: CASSSDRAGGNTIYF. CDR3 bases: TGTGCCAGCAGTTCAGACAGGGCCGGTGGAAACACCATATATTTT. The whole variable domain, filled in from reference TRBV2 and TRBJ1-3, reads EPEVTQTPSHQVTQMGQEVILRCVPISNHLYFYWYRQILGQKVEFLVSFYNNEISEKSEIFDDQFSVERPDGSNFTLKIRSTKLEDSAMYFCASSSDRAGGNTIYFGEGSWLTVV.

The chain recombines TRBV29-1 with TRBJ2-3; 8 bases are a match to TRBD2. Germline assignment: CDR1 SQVTM and CDR2 ANQGSEA. The CDR3 has 14 residues. In nucleotides, the CDR3 is TGCGCGGCCAGCGCGGGGGGTGGCACAGATACGCAGTATTTT. Translation gives CAASAGGGTDTQYF.

This clonotype was picked up a small number of times. The rearrangement uses TRBV20-1 and TRBJ2-1; TRBD1 might be the D (5 bases). Trimming left V 4 bases short and J 8 bases short, with 27 bases between. The length of the CDR3 is 17 residues. Germline V lookup: CDR1 DFQATT, CDR2 SNEGSKA (reference sequence). The CDR3 DNA is TGCAGTGCTATCCTACTTTCTGGGCGGAAACAGGAACATGAGCAGTTCTTC. Its protein is CSAILLSGRKQEHEQFF.

This clonotype came up many times. The V and J genes are TRBV20-1 and TRBJ1-5; TRBD1 matches 10 bases. CDR3 size: 12 residues. Unmatched junction bases numbered 3, after V lost 7 bases and J lost 6 bases. The V gene's germline CDR1 is DFQATT and CDR2 SNEGSKA (reference sequence). Here the CDR3 DNA reads TGCAGTGTGGACAGGGGGGGTCAGCCCCAGCATTTT. Its protein product is CSVDRGGQPQHF.

This chain links TRBV5-1 with TRBJ2-3; 11 nucleotides match TRBD2. The length of the CDR3 is 15 residues. After removal of 5 bases from V and 4 bases from J, the junction contained 6 bases not matched to a gene. Germline assignment: CDR1 SGHRS and CDR2 YFSETQ. CDR3 protein: CASSAGTSGPDTQYF. CDR3 in DNA: TGCGCCAGCAGTGCCGGGACTAGCGGTCCAGATACGCAGTATTTT. The entire variable domain, with the rest obtained from reference TRBV5-1 and TRBJ2-3, is as follows: KAGVTQTPRYLIKTRGQQVTLSCSPISGHRSVSWYQQTPGQGLQFLFEYFSETQRNKGNFPGRFSGRQFSNSRSEMNVSTLELGDSALYLCASSAGTSGPDTQYFGPGTRLTVL.

The V call is TRBV19, the J call TRBJ1-1; perhaps TRBD1 as D (6 bases). The germline V gene has CDR1 LNHDA and CDR2 SQIVND (reference sequence). The CDR3 has 14 amino acids. The V gene lost 5 bases and the J gene lost 1 base, with 11 bases spanning the gap. CDR3 loop: CASSAQGWNTEAFF. Here the CDR3 DNA reads TGTGCCAGTAGTGCGCAGGGGTGGAACACTGAAGCTTTCTTT.

The chain has TRBV21-1 and TRBJ1-4; the table's D call, TRBD1, was not checked against the DNA. TRBV21-1 is a known pseudogene. CDR3 length: 15 residues. The CDR3 spells CASPHGRYSNEKLFF. For the CDR3, the DNA is TGTGCCAGCCCCCATGGGCGATACTCTAATGAAAAACTGTTTTTT.

This clonotype was detected ten times or more. The J gene is TRBJ1-5, the V gene TRBV28; the match to TRBD1 covers 8 bases. The CDR3 is 16 residues long. Per the germline V gene, CDR1 is MDHEN and CDR2 is SYDVKM. The V segment lost 7 bases and the J segment 7 bases; nucleotides outside the gene matches: 15. CDR3 bases: TGTGCCAGCATCCCCCAGGGCAGGGGGCTTTGGCAGCCCCAGCATTTT. It encodes CASIPQGRGLWQPQHF.

The CDR3 region is CASSQRRELSKDTQYF. CDR3 DNA: TGCGCCAGCAGCCAAAGGCGGGAGCTTAGTAAAGATACGCAGTATTTT. This rearrangement joins TRBV4-3 to TRBJ2-3; the match to TRBD2 covers 7 bases. The J segment lost 5 bases and the V segment lost 2 bases, leaving 10 bases of the junction unmatched. This CDR3 spans 16 amino acids. Germline-derived CDR1 and CDR2 are LGHNA and YSLEER.

The V gene is TRBV15, the J gene TRBJ2-2; TRBD2 matches at 10 bases. The CDR3 spans 15 residues. The V gene's germline CDR1 is LNHNV and CDR2 YYDKDF (reference sequence). With V trimmed by 1 base and J by 8 bases, 4 bases remained unmatched. This CDR3 reads CATSRVPSGSGELFF. DNA for the CDR3: TGTGCCACCAGCAGAGTGCCTAGCGGGAGTGGGGAGCTGTTTTTT. Full variable domain (remainder filled in from reference TRBV15 and TRBJ2-2): DAMVIQNPRYQVTQFGKPVTLSCSQTLNHNVMYWYQQKSSQAPKLLFHYYDKDFNNEADTPDNFQSRRPNTSFCFLDIRSPGLGDTAMYLCATSRVPSGSGELFFGEGSRLTVL.

In this sample, this clonotype turned up a few times. V and J are TRBV29-1 and TRBJ2-1, with 7 nucleotides matching TRBD1. With 7 bases clipped from V and 6 bases from J, the junction kept 12 bases outside the gene matches. Germline CDR1 is SQVTM and CDR2 is ANQGSEA. This CDR3 has 14 residues. The CDR3 DNA sequence: TGCAGCGCCCCCCCTTGGGACAGCCTCAATGAGCAGTTCTTC. Translated, it gives CSAPPWDSLNEQFF.

The chain combines TRBV28 with TRBJ1-1; D is undetermined. Deletions cut 3 bases from V and 3 bases from J, with 8 bases between. CDR1 and CDR2 from the germline V gene are MDHEN and SYDVKM. The length of the CDR3 is 13 residues. CDR3 sequence: CASSFAGDTEAFF. Written as DNA, the CDR3 is TGTGCCAGCAGTTTTGCAGGAGACACTGAAGCTTTCTTT.

This clonotype has only a few counts. The V call is TRBV29-1, the J call TRBJ1-5; 12 bases are a match to TRBD1. Losses at the gene ends were 5 bases for V and 6 bases for J; bases not matched to a gene: 11. Per germline, CDR1 SQVTM and CDR2 ANQGSEA. This CDR3 region has 16 residues. As DNA, the CDR3 is TGCAGCGTTCTGCTCCCGGGACAGGGGGCAGGTCAGCCCCAGCATTTT. It translates to CSVLLPGQGAGQPQHF.

The chain combines TRBV7-8 with TRBJ1-1; a weak D match, TRBD1 (5 bases). The length of the CDR3 is 14 residues. The V gene's germline CDR1 is SGHVS and CDR2 FQNEAQ. The germline V and J ends were trimmed by 7 bases and 1 base, with 13 bases remaining between them. The CDR3 loop is CASTYRGRNTEAFF. CDR3 in DNA: TGTGCCAGCACATATCGGGGCAGGAACACTGAAGCTTTCTTT.

The chain has TRBV28 and TRBJ2-2; 7 bases are shared with TRBD1. Germline trimming cut 10 bases from V and 1 base from J; bases unmatched to any gene: 6. Germline lookup yields CDR1 MDHEN and CDR2 SYDVKM. This CDR3 is 14 amino acids long. The CDR3 DNA follows: TGTGCCAACTCTAGGACAGGGAACACCGGGGAGCTGTTTTTT. The encoded protein is CANSRTGNTGELFF.

The V and J genes are TRBV27 and TRBJ2-1; D is possibly TRBD2 (5 bases). This CDR3 region has 12 residues. Looked up from germline, CDR1 is MNHEY and CDR2 is SMNVEV (reference sequence). Trimming shortened V by 5 bases and J by 8 bases, and 10 bases separated the two germline ends. The CDR3 is CASSGFGDEQFF. The CDR3 DNA is TGTGCCAGCAGTGGCTTCGGGGATGAGCAGTTCTTC.

This clonotype was seen more than once but under ten times. Germline and junction disagree at one end, which may indicate a read error. The chain combines TRBV10-2 with TRBJ2-5, with 7 bases lining up with TRBD2. The CDR3 length is 10 residues. Germline V gene sequence: CDR1 WSHSY, CDR2 SAAADI. The CDR3 bases are TGCGCCAGCAGGGGGGGGATCCTCGTCTTC. It specifies CASRGGILVF.

This clonotype was observed a handful of times. The genes are TRBV7-6 and TRBJ2-2; no reliable D call. The CDR3 extends over 15 amino acids. V lost 5 bases to trimming and J lost 1 base, with 11 bases between them. Germline V gives CDR1 SGHVS, CDR2 FNYEAQ. The CDR3 nucleotides read TGTGCCAGCAGCCCCCGGGTCGGGAACACCGGGGAGCTGTTTTTT. It is translated as CASSPRVGNTGELFF.

This clonotype rates as medium-sized. V usage is TRBV28 and J usage is TRBJ2-7; 8 bases are shared with TRBD1. The germline gives CDR1 MDHEN, CDR2 SYDVKM. The CDR3 is 14 amino acids. V lost 6 bases and J lost 5; bases outside the gene matches: 9. In DNA, the CDR3 is TGTGCCAGCAGGGAACAGGGGGACCCTCACGAGCAGTACTTC. Translation gives CASREQGDPHEQYF.

This chain connects TRBV13 to TRBJ2-1, with 8 positions matching TRBD1. There are 16 residues in the CDR3. Looked up from germline, CDR1 is PRHDT and CDR2 is FYEKMQ (reference sequence). Unmatched junction bases numbered 10, after V lost 6 bases and J lost 3 bases. This CDR3 is CASSPPGGQVYNEQFF. The CDR3 bases are TGTGCCAGCAGTCCCCCTGGGGGACAGGTCTACAATGAGCAGTTCTTC.

This clonotype turned up a few times. This rearrangement joins TRBV20-1 to TRBJ2-7; D is ambiguous. The CDR3 runs 11 residues. Trimming removed 2 bases from V and 4 bases from J, with 6 bases in between. The germline CDR1 and CDR2 sequences are DFQATT and SNEGSKA (reference sequence). CDR3 amino acids: CSARRQYEQYV. The CDR3 DNA reads TGCAGTGCTAGAAGGCAGTACGAGCAGTACGTC.

This clonotype has a handful of counts. The chain recombines TRBV10-3 with TRBJ2-2; D is possibly TRBD1 (6 bases). Germline assignment: CDR1 ENHRY and CDR2 SYGVKD. The CDR3 has 15 residues. V was pared by 4 bases and J by 1 base, with 10 bases between. The CDR3: CAISVLGGNTGELFF. The DNA for the CDR3 is TGTGCCATCAGTGTGTTAGGGGGGAACACCGGGGAGCTGTTTTTT.

The sample holds a few counts of this clonotype. The gene calls are TRBV29-1 and TRBJ2-5; D remains unclear. The germline gives CDR1 SQVTM, CDR2 ANQGSEA. The length of the CDR3 is 14 residues. V dropped 0 bases and J dropped 4 bases, with 12 bases sitting between them. CDR3 amino acids: CSVEDSRRIETQYF. CDR3 bases: TGCAGCGTTGAAGATAGTAGAAGGATAGAGACCCAGTACTTC.

J is TRBJ1-4 and V is TRBV29-1, with 9 bases identical to TRBD1. The CDR3 has 12 amino acids. Per the germline V gene, CDR1 is SQVTM and CDR2 is ANQGSEA. Trimming cost V 7 bases and J 7 bases; bases outside gene matches: 4. In nucleotides, the CDR3 is TGCAGCGCGGGACAGGGAAGTGAAAAACTGTTTTTT. It encodes CSAGQGSEKLFF.

This clonotype was picked up a small number of times. The gene calls are TRBV29-1 and TRBJ2-2; 9 nucleotides match TRBD1. From germline, CDR1 is SQVTM and CDR2 ANQGSEA. Trimming removed 5 bases from V and 5 bases from J; junction bases left unmatched: 9. The CDR3 loop spans 15 amino acids. Here the CDR3 reads CSVRADRGATGELFF. The CDR3 DNA is TGCAGCGTTAGAGCGGACAGGGGAGCTACCGGGGAGCTGTTTTTT.